These 25 T cell receptor beta chains came from one sample sequenced in a study of shared clonotypes between healthy human individuals. Using immunoSEQ multiplex PCR, the repertoire was profiled, and TCRdb retains in-frame clones only, with some absent. The repertoire has about 1,500,000 clones, roughly 95% of them found once; the top ten carry more than 0.9%. Source material: naive CD4+ T cells sorted from blood. Regarding subset: CD45RA+ positively selected. These receptors were taken from a man aged 25 to 40 in good health.

The chain carries TRBV28 and TRBJ2-5; 12 bases match TRBD2. The trim removed 6 bases at V and 2 bases at J, leaving 7 bases unmatched. From germline, CDR1 is MDHEN and CDR2 SYDVKM. The CDR3 sequence is 16 residues long. Here the CDR3 reads CASSRLGLAGQETQYF. The CDR3 nucleotides read TGTGCCAGCAGCCGCCTCGGACTAGCGGGGCAAGAGACCCAGTACTTC. The full variable domain, in which reference TRBV28 and TRBJ2-5 provide the parts outside the CDR3, is DVKVTQSSRYLVKRTGEKVFLECVQDMDHENMFWYRQDPGLGLRLIYFSYDVKMKEKGDIPEGYSVSREKKERFSLILESASTNQTSMYLCASSRLGLAGQETQYFGPGTRLLVL.

Comment on this clone: The sample contains more than one DNA sequence encoding this CDR3. The genes are TRBV10-3 and TRBJ2-1; TRBD2 matches 11 bases. With V trimmed by 4 bases and J by 3 bases, 2 bases remained unmatched. CDR1 and CDR2 from the germline V gene are ENHRY and SYGVKD. CDR3 length: 15 residues. The CDR3 sequence is CAISAGTSGYNEQFF. The CDR3 DNA is TGTGCCATCAGTGCTGGGACTAGCGGCTACAATGAGCAGTTCTTC.

J is TRBJ2-3 and V is TRBV10-3; a weak D match, TRBD1 (6 bases). The CDR3 spans 14 residues. V was clipped by 7 bases and J by 3 bases, with 14 bases between them. Germline loops: CDR1 ENHRY, CDR2 SYGVKD. The CDR3 DNA reads as TGTGCCATCACCCTGGACAGAATTACAGATACGCAGTATTTT. Amino acids: CAITLDRITDTQYF.

Details on this clone: Other DNA sequences in this sample translate to the same CDR3. This CDR3 is CASSLEAGRNYGYTF. The CDR3 bases are TGTGCCAGCAGCTTGGAAGCAGGAAGGAACTATGGCTACACCTTC. The gene calls are TRBV5-6 and TRBJ1-2; D gene unclear. From germline, CDR1 is SGHDT and CDR2 YYEEEE. CDR3 length: 15 amino acids. V dropped 0 bases and J dropped 2 bases, with 11 bases sitting between them.

The table lists this clone with a count of one. The chain couples TRBV5-5 to TRBJ2-2; a possible D gene is TRBD2 (6 bases). The ends were cut back, 4 bases at V and 4 bases at J, with 11 bases in the middle. The CDR3 is 14 amino acids. CDR1 SGHKS and CDR2 YYEKEE come from the germline V gene (reference sequence). In nucleotides, the CDR3 is TGTGCCAGCAGCGGGGACTCGGCCACCGGGGAGCTGTTTTTT. Its translation: CASSGDSATGELFF.

This sequence joins TRBV21-1 and TRBJ2-7. TRBV21-1 is tagged as a pseudogene. The CDR3 is 14 residues long. CDR3 sequence reads: CASSKGFAPYEQYF. The CDR3 DNA reads as TGTGCCAGCAGCAAAGGCTTCGCTCCCTACGAGCAGTACTTC.

The chain couples TRBV4-3 to TRBJ2-7; maybe TRBD1 (6 bases). The length of the CDR3 is 14 residues. CDR1 is LGHNA and CDR2 is YSLEER in the germline V gene. Trimming shortened V by 0 bases and J by 2 bases, and 8 bases separated the two germline ends. The CDR3 protein is CASSQDKGAYEQYF. CDR3 coding DNA: TGCGCCAGCAGCCAAGATAAGGGGGCCTACGAGCAGTACTTC.

This chain links TRBV18 with TRBJ2-7; D may be TRBD1 (5 bases). Germline CDR1 KGHSH, CDR2 LQKENI. This CDR3 is 14 amino acids long. V dropped 2 bases and J dropped 2 bases, with 10 bases sitting between them. The CDR3, as DNA: TGTGCCAGCTCACCAAAGGGGCCAGCCTACGAGCAGTACTTC. It is translated as CASSPKGPAYEQYF.

J is TRBJ2-7 and V is TRBV27; 10 bases map to TRBD1. This CDR3 contains 14 residues. CDR1 MNHEY and CDR2 SMNVEV come from the germline V gene (reference sequence). Unmatched junction bases numbered 4, after V lost 2 bases and J lost 6 bases. The CDR3 region has the DNA TGTGCCAGCAGTTTAGTGGACAGGGGGTCCGAGCAGTACTTC. This encodes CASSLVDRGSEQYF.

This clone has a single count. CDR3 bases: TGTGCCAGCAGCCAAGCTCGAGGAATGAGCACTGAAGCTTTCTTT. It translates to CASSQARGMSTEAFF. This chain joins TRBV14 and TRBJ1-1; D gene unclear. Trimming pared 1 base from V and 4 bases from J, leaving 13 bases between. Germline V gene lookup returns CDR1 SGHDN and CDR2 FVKESK. This CDR3 has 15 amino acids.

This clone was counted a single time. The chain uses TRBV6-1 and TRBJ2-5; no definite D call. Trimming stripped 2 bases from V and 5 bases from J, with 15 bases between. Germline CDR1 MNHNS, CDR2 SASEGT. The CDR3 extends over 15 amino acids. The CDR3 region has the DNA TGTGCCAGCAGTGAAAGAGGTAGATCTGGGGAGACCCAGTACTTC. Its protein product is CASSERGRSGETQYF.

The V gene is TRBV28, the J gene TRBJ2-2; 8 bases align to TRBD1. This CDR3 contains 18 residues. J gave up 2 bases and V 3 bases, and 11 bases lay outside the gene matches. Germline V gives CDR1 MDHEN, CDR2 SYDVKM. The CDR3 sequence is CASSFPKAGTGNTGELFF. The CDR3 DNA reads as TGTGCCAGCAGTTTTCCCAAAGCCGGGACAGGCAACACCGGGGAGCTGTTTTTT.

V and J are TRBV2 and TRBJ2-1; 11 nucleotides align to TRBD2. V shed 6 bases, J shed 6 bases, and the junction held 4 bases outside the gene matches. This CDR3 is 14 amino acids long. Germline CDR1 is SNHLY and CDR2 is FYNNEI. The chain's CDR3 is CASRYSGRGNEQFF. DNA for the CDR3: TGTGCCAGCAGATATAGCGGGAGGGGCAATGAGCAGTTCTTC. Full variable domain (rest looked up from reference TRBV2 and TRBJ2-1): EPEVTQTPSHQVTQMGQEVILRCVPISNHLYFYWYRQILGQKVEFLVSFYNNEISEKSEIFDDQFSVERPDGSNFTLKIRSTKLEDSAMYFCASRYSGRGNEQFFGPGTRLTVL.

This chain connects TRBV5-1 to TRBJ1-4; the D gene is possibly TRBD1 (5 bases). This CDR3 region has 14 residues. V was cut by 4 bases and J by 4 bases, with 11 bases left in between. Germline CDR1 SGHRS, CDR2 YFSETQ. CDR3 region: CASSPRGGNEKLFF. The CDR3 DNA reads as TGCGCCAGCAGCCCCCGGGGGGGTAATGAAAAACTGTTTTTT. Based on the CDR3 plus reference TRBV5-1 and TRBJ1-4, the full variable domain is KAGVTQTPRYLIKTRGQQVTLSCSPISGHRSVSWYQQTPGQGLQFLFEYFSETQRNKGNFPGRFSGRQFSNSRSEMNVSTLELGDSALYLCASSPRGGNEKLFFGSGTQLSVL.

The genes are TRBV25-1 and TRBJ1-1; D is undetermined. Trimming took 2 bases from V and 3 from J, leaving 10 bases between them. CDR3 length: 14 amino acids. Germline V gene sequence: CDR1 MGHDK, CDR2 SYGVNS. DNA of the CDR3: TGTGCCAGCAGTGAAGGGCGGGGTTACACTGAAGCTTTCTTT. Translated: CASSEGRGYTEAFF.

The chain combines TRBV5-1 with TRBJ1-3; D is uncertain. CDR3 length equals 17 residues. V was trimmed by 2 bases and J by 7 bases, leaving 22 bases between them. CDR1 and CDR2 from the germline V gene are SGHRS and YFSETQ. The chain's CDR3 is CASSFSPPDTRVNTIYF. CDR3 nucleotides: TGCGCCAGCAGCTTTTCACCCCCCGACACGAGGGTGAACACCATATATTTT.

This clone was counted once. The rearrangement joins TRBV6-1 to TRBJ2-7; TRBD2 matches at 10 bases. This CDR3 comprises 15 residues. Germline values: CDR1 MNHNS, CDR2 SASEGT. V gave up 7 bases and J gave up 4 bases; unmatched junction bases: 10. This chain's CDR3 is CASTHGRAGGYEQYF. The CDR3 DNA follows: TGTGCCAGCACCCATGGACGAGCGGGAGGGTACGAGCAGTACTTC.

The chain employs TRBV6-5 and TRBJ1-2; 8 bases line up with TRBD1. This CDR3 has 14 residues. The junction had 5 bases not matched to a gene; V was cut back by 4 bases and J by 4 bases. Germline CDR1 reads MNHEY; CDR2 reads SVGAGI. The CDR3 here is CASSWGQAPYGYTF. The DNA for the CDR3 is TGTGCCAGCAGTTGGGGACAGGCCCCCTATGGCTACACCTTC.

This clone was seen only a few times. The gene calls are TRBV9 and TRBJ2-7, with D possibly matching TRBD1 (6 bases). CDR3 length: 14 residues. V was pared by 3 bases and J by 3 bases, with 13 bases between. Germline V lookup: CDR1 SGDLS, CDR2 YYNGEE. For the CDR3, the DNA is TGTGCCAGCAGCGCGCACACAGGGAACTACGAGCAGTACTTC. This codes for CASSAHTGNYEQYF.

This clone was observed a single time. V gene TRBV12-1 combines with J gene TRBJ2-7; TRBD1 reflects the table's D call only, with no check against the DNA. TRBV12-1 is shown as a pseudogene. The CDR3 covers 13 residues. The CDR3 reads CASLTGGGYEQYF. The CDR3 region has the DNA TGTGCCAGTCTCACAGGGGGGGGATACGAGCAGTACTTC.

V gene TRBV5-5 combines with J gene TRBJ2-4; D possibly matches TRBD1 or TRBD2 (5 bases each). This CDR3 is 16 amino acids long. Trimming stripped 1 base from V and 0 bases from J, with 11 bases between. Looked up from germline, CDR1 is SGHKS and CDR2 is YYEKEE (reference sequence). The CDR3 DNA reads as TGTGCCAGCAGCTTGAATTATGGGACAGCCAAAAACATTCAGTACTTC. This sequence encodes CASSLNYGTAKNIQYF.

The chain has TRBV7-9 and TRBJ2-3; D remains ambiguous. The CDR3 totals 17 residues. V lost 2 bases, J lost 4 bases, and 19 bases lay in between. The germline gives CDR1 SEHNR, CDR2 FQNEAQ (reference sequence). CDR3 DNA: TGTGCCAGCAGCTTACTGGCGATCGGATTGAAGGCAGATACGCAGTATTTT. Protein sequence: CASSLLAIGLKADTQYF.

This chain connects TRBV14 to TRBJ2-1, with TRBD1 matching 7 bases. Losses at the gene ends were 7 bases for V and 0 bases for J; bases not matched to a gene: 9. The CDR3 totals 16 residues. Germline V gene sequence: CDR1 SGHDN, CDR2 FVKESK. The chain's CDR3 is CASMGPGQNSYNEQFF. The CDR3 region has the DNA TGTGCCAGCATGGGCCCGGGACAGAACTCCTACAATGAGCAGTTCTTC.

The chain has TRBV2 and TRBJ2-7, with a weak D call TRBD2 (6 bases). Trimming took 6 bases from V and 9 from J, leaving 12 bases between them. From germline, CDR1 is SNHLY and CDR2 FYNNEI. CDR3 length: 11 residues. The chain's CDR3 is CASRGGEGQYF. In DNA form, the CDR3 reads TGTGCCAGCAGGGGCGGGGAAGGGCAGTACTTC.

The rearrangement links TRBV9 to TRBJ2-1; D may match TRBD1 or TRBD2 (5 bases each). This CDR3 has 13 residues. Per the germline V gene, CDR1 is SGDLS and CDR2 is YYNGEE. Trimming took off 5 bases at V and 9 bases at J, with 15 bases between the two ends. In DNA, the CDR3 is TGTGCCAGCAGAGAGGTCCGTGGGGGTGAGCAGTTCTTC. Its translation: CASREVRGGEQFF. Complete variable domain (other parts from reference TRBV9 and TRBJ2-1): DSGVTQTPKHLITATGQRVTLRCSPRSGDLSVYWYQQSLDQGLQFLIQYYNGEERAKGNILERFSAQQFPDLHSELNLSSLELGDSALYFCASREVRGGEQFFGPGTRLTVL.